These T cell receptor beta chains were read from a single sample in a study of blood T cell repertoires in COVID-19. Here immunoSEQ multiplex PCR was the method, and the copy in TCRdb shows in-frame clones only, minus some. The sample comprises 41,000 or so clones, approximately 90% of which are singletons, and about 4.3% rests with the top ten. The sample consisted of peripheral blood. Source of these receptors: a man aged 60 to 75 with acute or convalescent COVID-19. Each CDR3 is given with its conserved first and last residue. The D gene is left open where the match is weak. A row's size may be missing; if present it is once, few, many or a size class.

abundance	v_gene	d_gene	j_gene	CDR3nt	CDR3aa
NA	TRBV10-3	NA	TRBJ1-1	TGTGCCATCAGTCCAGGGGCAAAGAACACTGAAGCTTTCTTT	CAISPGAKNTEAFF
NA	TRBV27	NA	TRBJ2-1	TGTGCCAGCAGTTTATCAGCTAGCTCCTACAATGAGCAGTTCTTC	CASSLSASSYNEQFF
NA	TRBV7-9	NA	TRBJ2-7	TGTGCCAGCAGCTTAGGGACAAGGCCTCCCTACGAGCAGTACTTC	CASSLGTRPPYEQYF
NA	TRBV24-1	TRBD1	TRBJ1-5	TGTGCCACCAGTCCATCCGGGACAGGGATCAATCAGCCCCAGCATTTT	CATSPSGTGINQPQHF
NA	TRBV6-5	TRBD2	TRBJ2-1	TGTGCCAGCAGTTACTATAGCGGGGGGGCCTACAATGAGCAGTTCTTC	CASSYYSGGAYNEQFF
once	TRBV19	NA	TRBJ1-2	TGTGCCAGCCAACGCGGGCAGGGGTCCGGCTACACCTTC	CASQRGQGSGYTF
NA	TRBV6-6	NA	TRBJ2-7	TGTGCCAGCACCCCCGGGAGCTCCTACGAGCAGTACTTC	CASTPGSSYEQYF
NA	TRBV10-2	NA	TRBJ1-1	TGCGCCAGCAGTGAGTTCGCGGAGAACACTGAAGCTTTCTTT	CASSEFAENTEAFF
NA	TRBV5-5	TRBD1	TRBJ2-2	TGTGCCAGCAGCTTGCTCTCCGGGACAGGGGGCGCCACCGGGGAGCTGTTTTTT	CASSLLSGTGGATGELFF
NA	TRBV4-3	NA	TRBJ2-1	TGCGCCAGCAGCCAAGCCGCGTCGGAGTACAATGAGCAGTTCTTC	CASSQAASEYNEQFF
few	TRBV6-5	TRBD1	TRBJ2-5	TGTGCCAGCAGTTACGTCAGGGGGTATGAGACCCAGTACTTC	CASSYVRGYETQYF
NA	TRBV9	NA	TRBJ1-1	TGTGCCAGCAGCGTAGAGGCAGGGGACACTGAAGCTTTCTTT	CASSVEAGDTEAFF
once	TRBV6-5	TRBD1	TRBJ1-6	TGTGCCACCGGGACAGGGAATTCACCCCTCCACTTT	CATGTGNSPLHF
NA	TRBV4-1	TRBD1	TRBJ1-1	TGCGCCAGCAGCCAGATTACAGGGGGCACTGAAGCTTTCTTT	CASSQITGGTEAFF
NA	TRBV6-1	TRBD1	TRBJ1-6	TGTGCCAGCAGTGAACAGGGGGCGTATTCACCCCTCCACTTT	CASSEQGAYSPLHF
few	TRBV6-2/TRBV6-3	NA	TRBJ1-2	TGTGCCAGCAGTTACCAGTTCTCCTATGGCTACACCTTC	CASSYQFSYGYTF